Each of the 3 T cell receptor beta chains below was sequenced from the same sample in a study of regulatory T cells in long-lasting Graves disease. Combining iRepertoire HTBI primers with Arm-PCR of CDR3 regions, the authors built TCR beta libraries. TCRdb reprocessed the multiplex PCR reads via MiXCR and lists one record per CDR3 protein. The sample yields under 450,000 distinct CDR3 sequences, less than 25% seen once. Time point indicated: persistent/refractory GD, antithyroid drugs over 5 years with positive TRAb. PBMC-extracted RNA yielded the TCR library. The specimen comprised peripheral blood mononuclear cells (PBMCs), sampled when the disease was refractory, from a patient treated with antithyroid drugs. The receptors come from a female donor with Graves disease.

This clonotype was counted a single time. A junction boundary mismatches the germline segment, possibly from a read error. CDR3 protein: CSARSKLTGGSYEQYF. In DNA, the CDR3 is TGCAGCGCTAGATCAAAGCTGACAGGGGGCTCCTACGAGCAGTACTTC. The V call is TRBV20-1, the J call TRBJ2-7, with TRBD1 identical over 9 bases. In germline, CDR1 is DFQATT, CDR2 SNEGSKA (reference sequence). The CDR3 spans 16 residues.

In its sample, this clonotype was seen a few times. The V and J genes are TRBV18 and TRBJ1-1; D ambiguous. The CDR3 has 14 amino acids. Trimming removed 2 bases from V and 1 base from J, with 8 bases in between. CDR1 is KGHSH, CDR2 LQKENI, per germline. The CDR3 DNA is TGTGCCAGCTCACCATTCTTACAGAACACTGAAGCTTTCTTT. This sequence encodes CASSPFLQNTEAFF. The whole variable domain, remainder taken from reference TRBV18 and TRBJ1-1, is NAGVMQNPRHLVRRRGQEARLRCSPMKGHSHVYWYRQLPEEGLKFMVYLQKENIIDESGMPKERFSAEFPKEGPSILRIQQVVRGDSAAYFCASSPFLQNTEAFFGQGTRLTVV.

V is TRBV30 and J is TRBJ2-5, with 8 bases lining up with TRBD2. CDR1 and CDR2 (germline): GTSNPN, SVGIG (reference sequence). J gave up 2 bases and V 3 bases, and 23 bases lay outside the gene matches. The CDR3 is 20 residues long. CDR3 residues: CAWSGGAGARPGPHQETQYF. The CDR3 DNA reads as TGTGCCTGGAGCGGGGGGGCGGGAGCTCGCCCTGGGCCCCATCAAGAGACCCAGTACTTC.